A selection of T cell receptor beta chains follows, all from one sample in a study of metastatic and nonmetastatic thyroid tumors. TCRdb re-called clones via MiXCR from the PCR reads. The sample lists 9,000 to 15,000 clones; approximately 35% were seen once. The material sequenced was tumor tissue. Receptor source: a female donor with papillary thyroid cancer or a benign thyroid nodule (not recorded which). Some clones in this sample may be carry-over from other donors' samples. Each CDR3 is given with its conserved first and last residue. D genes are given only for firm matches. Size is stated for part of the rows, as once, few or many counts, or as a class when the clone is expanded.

cdr3_aa: CSARDPRWIQETHYF
cdr3_nt: TGCAGTGCCCGTGACCCTCGGTGGATCCAAGAGACCCATTACTTC
j_call: TRBJ2-5
d_call: NA
v_call: TRBV20-1
clone_size: NA

cdr3_aa: CASSRDYTTNEKLFF
cdr3_nt: TGTGCCAGCAGTAGGGACTACACGACTAATGAAAAACTGTTTTTT
j_call: TRBJ1-4
d_call: NA
v_call: TRBV2
clone_size: many

cdr3_aa: CASSFTKSTDTQYF
cdr3_nt: TGCGCCAGCAGCTTTACGAAATCCACAGATACGCAGTATTTT
j_call: TRBJ2-3
d_call: NA
v_call: TRBV5-1
clone_size: NA

cdr3_aa: CASSWTLGDTQYF
cdr3_nt: TGTGCCAGCAGCTGGACCCTAGGAGATACGCAGTATTTT
j_call: TRBJ2-3
d_call: NA
v_call: TRBV5-4
clone_size: many

cdr3_aa: CASRDGQVNSYEQYF
cdr3_nt: TGTGCCAGCAGGGACGGACAGGTGAATTCCTACGAGCAGTACTTC
j_call: TRBJ2-7
d_call: TRBD1
v_call: TRBV3-1
clone_size: NA

cdr3_aa: CASSQDLGGANQPQHF
cdr3_nt: TGCGCCAGCAGCCAAGATCTAGGGGGCGCAAATCAGCCCCAGCATTTT
j_call: TRBJ1-5
d_call: TRBD1
v_call: TRBV4-1
clone_size: NA

cdr3_aa: CASRDSQAHEQYF
cdr3_nt: TGCGCCAGCCGGGACTCCCAAGCCCACGAGCAGTACTTC
j_call: TRBJ2-7
d_call: NA
v_call: TRBV5-1
clone_size: NA

cdr3_aa: CSATGLQSSYEQYF
cdr3_nt: TGCAGTGCTACGGGTCTCCAGAGCTCCTACGAGCAGTACTTC
j_call: TRBJ2-7
d_call: NA
v_call: TRBV20-1
clone_size: medium-sized

cdr3_aa: CASSELRGNEQFF
cdr3_nt: TGTGCCAGCAGTGAATTGCGGGGGAATGAGCAGTTCTTC
j_call: TRBJ2-1
d_call: TRBD2
v_call: TRBV2
clone_size: medium-sized

cdr3_aa: CASSSGTSGYEQYF
cdr3_nt: TGTGCCAGCAGCTCCGGGACATCAGGATACGAGCAGTACTTC
j_call: TRBJ2-7
d_call: NA
v_call: TRBV3-1
clone_size: medium-sized